This entry concerns a single T cell receptor (beta chain). Per the original methods: Nucleated cell number was recorded as an estimate derived from reference gene primer amplification. Here immunoSEQ multiplex PCR was the method, and the copy in TCRdb shows in-frame clones only, minus some. V, J and clone size are those of that table, while D and trimming were read from the DNA. The data show about 76,000 clones, 82% seen once. This CDR3 is 15 amino acids long. The V gene's germline CDR1 is MNHEY and CDR2 SVGAGI. V shed 6 bases and J 7 bases; nucleotides not matched to a gene: 7. The sample comes from a study of blood T cell repertoires in COVID-19. About the study: Acute and convalescent COVID-19 samples came from the United States, Italy and Spain.

Source material: peripheral blood. V and J are TRBV6-5 and TRBJ2-1; 12 bases are a match to TRBD2. The receptor comes from a human donor in a cohort sampled during active COVID-19. In DNA form, the CDR3 reads TGTGCCAGCAGAGCTAGCGGGGGGGCTGGGAATGAGCAGTTCTTC. It encodes CASRASGGAGNEQFF.